The rows below give T cell receptor beta chains drawn from one sample of a study of T cells in Graves' hyperthyroidism and ophthalmopathy. Each CDR3 protein gets one entry after TCRdb re-called the multiplex PCR reads with MiXCR. Of about 580,000 distinct CDR3 sequences in the sample, 14% were seen once. The sample consisted of blood. All receptors come from a woman aged 25 to 39 with Graves' hyperthyroidism that later progressed to Graves' ophthalmopathy. The CDR3 runs from the conserved cysteine through the conserved F or W. D genes are given only for firm matches. Some rows have no size entry. The others give once, few or many, or a class for an expanded clone.

cdr3_aa	cdr3_nt	clone_size	v_call	j_call	d_call
CASSQPPSRNEQFF	TGTGCCAGCAGCCAGCCCCCGTCAAGAAATGAGCAGTTCTTC	many	TRBV7-2	TRBJ2-1	-
CASSLGPGGQPQHF	TGTGCCAGCAGCTTAGGACCAGGGGGTCAGCCCCAGCATTTT	many	TRBV11-1	TRBJ1-5	TRBD1
CASSFGTAGGTQYF	TGTGCCAGCAGCTTCGGGACGGCCGGGGGGACCCAGTACTTC	many	TRBV7-2	TRBJ2-5	-
CASSVYRGRTTNEKLFF	TGTGCCAGCAGCGTCTACAGGGGGCGAACAACTAATGAAAAACTGTTTTTT	many	TRBV7-9	TRBJ1-4	TRBD1
CASSPLDGLAANTGELFF	TGTGCCAGCTCACCCCTCGACGGACTAGCGGCGAACACCGGGGAGCTGTTTTTT	few	TRBV18	TRBJ2-2	TRBD2
CASIPSTGHRTDTQYF	TGTGCCAGCATCCCTTCTACGGGACACCGCACAGATACGCAGTATTTT	many	TRBV28	TRBJ2-3	-
CSVALGAISYEQYF	TGCAGCGTTGCGTTAGGGGCCATCTCCTACGAGCAGTACTTC	-	TRBV29-1	TRBJ2-7	-
CASSPNPGGSKYF	TGTGCCAGCAGCCCCAATCCCGGGGGAAGTAAGTACTTC	-	TRBV27	TRBJ2-5	-
CASSGGGVGTRSYNEQFF	TGTGCCAGCAGTGGGGGGGGGGTGGGGACACGCTCCTACAATGAGCAGTTCTTC	few	TRBV2	TRBJ2-1	-
CASLRDTEAFF	TGTGCCAGCCTTCGTGACACTGAAGCTTTCTTT	many	TRBV6-1	TRBJ1-1	-
CASSLVGQGYEQYF	TGTGCCAGCAGTTTAGTGGGACAGGGCTACGAGCAGTACTTC	many	TRBV28	TRBJ2-7	TRBD1
CAISGGTNEAYEQYF	TGTGCCATCAGTGGGGGGACCAACGAGGCCTACGAGCAGTACTTC	many	TRBV10-3	TRBJ2-7	-
CATSDGLNTEAFF	TGTGCCACCAGTGATGGACTGAACACTGAAGCTTTCTTT	many	TRBV24-1	TRBJ1-1	-
CASSRTWTNPYEQYF	TGTGCCAGCAGCCGGACCTGGACTAACCCCTACGAGCAGTACTTC	-	TRBV3-1	TRBJ2-7	-
CAWADRGWTEAFF	TGTGCCTGGGCGGACAGGGGCTGGACTGAAGCTTTCTTT	-	TRBV30	TRBJ1-1	TRBD1
CASSLQGLITDTQYF	TGTGCCAGCAGCTTACAGGGCCTCATCACAGATACGCAGTATTTT	many	TRBV11-2	TRBJ2-3	-
CASSLDGLAGFYEQYF	TGCGCCAGCAGCTTGGACGGACTAGCGGGATTCTACGAGCAGTACTTC	few	TRBV5-1	TRBJ2-7	TRBD2
CASYAGLREKLFF	TGTGCCAGCTACGCAGGGTTACGGGAAAAACTGTTTTTT	few	TRBV6-1	TRBJ1-4	-
CASSPQDRGTEAFF	TGTGCCAGCTCGCCCCAAGACAGGGGAACTGAAGCTTTCTTT	-	TRBV18	TRBJ1-1	TRBD1
CASSQGVTGRTEAFF	TGTGCCAGCAGCCAAGGAGTTACAGGGAGAACTGAAGCTTTCTTT	few	TRBV14	TRBJ1-1	-
CASSDSSLYYNEQFF	TGTGCCAGCAGTGATAGCAGTCTTTACTACAATGAGCAGTTCTTC	many	TRBV25-1	TRBJ2-1	-
CAIAGGLAGGQETQYF	TGTGCCATCGCTGGGGGGCTAGCGGGAGGCCAAGAGACCCAGTACTTC	few	TRBV10-3	TRBJ2-5	TRBD2
CASSLDRGKTQYF	TGTGCTAGCAGCTTAGACCGCGGGAAGACCCAGTACTTC	-	TRBV7-7	TRBJ2-5	-
CASSILGQGANTEAFF	TGTGCCAGTAGTATCCTAGGACAGGGGGCGAACACTGAAGCTTTCTTT	many	TRBV19	TRBJ1-1	TRBD1
CASSPTPQGDEPQHF	TGTGCCAGCTCACCTACTCCTCAGGGTGATGAGCCCCAGCATTTT	many	TRBV18	TRBJ1-5	-
CASTLRGGPYNEQFF	TGTGCCAGCACCCTCCGGGGGGGCCCCTACAATGAGCAGTTCTTC	many	TRBV11-3	TRBJ2-1	TRBD2
CASSLLSQEGDQPQHF	TGTGCCAGCTCACTCTTATCTCAGGAGGGCGATCAGCCCCAGCATTTT	many	TRBV18	TRBJ1-5	-
CASSSKSRDTSNQPQHF	TGTGCCAGCAGCTCTAAGAGTCGGGACACTAGCAATCAGCCCCAGCATTTT	many	TRBV5-6	TRBJ1-5	-
CASSGQGLYNEQFF	TGTGCCAGCAGTGGGCAGGGCCTATACAATGAGCAGTTCTTC	many	TRBV27	TRBJ2-1	-
CASRGNRGGQETQYF	TGTGCCAGTAGGGGAAACAGGGGGGGCCAAGAGACCCAGTACTTC	many	TRBV19	TRBJ2-5	-
CASSPPRPTSGSTYEQYF	TGTGCCAGCAGCCCACCGCGACCGACTAGCGGGAGTACTTACGAGCAGTACTTC	many	TRBV7-9	TRBJ2-7	TRBD2
CASSPREQGLNTEAFF	TGTGCCAGCTCACCCAGAGAACAGGGCCTGAACACTGAAGCTTTCTTT	many	TRBV18	TRBJ1-1	-
CASSFYSSSMADTQYF	TGTGCCAGCAGTTTTTACTCTAGCAGTATGGCAGATACGCAGTATTTT	many	TRBV12-3/TRBV12-4	TRBJ2-3	-
CASSLGREVSEEQYF	TGCGCCAGCAGCTTGGGCAGGGAGGTATCGGAGGAGCAGTACTTC	many	TRBV5-1	TRBJ2-7	-
CAIREQVVDEQYF	TGTGCCATCAGGGAACAGGTTGTCGACGAGCAGTACTTC	many	TRBV10-3	TRBJ2-7	-
CASSTGDGANEKLFF	TGTGCCAGCAGTACAGGGGACGGAGCTAATGAAAAACTGTTTTTT	many	TRBV7-2	TRBJ1-4	TRBD1
CASSLTQGTDTQYF	TGTGCCAGCAGCTTAACGCAAGGAACAGATACGCAGTATTTT	many	TRBV11-3	TRBJ2-3	-
CASRLAGSADTQYF	TGTGCCAGCAGGTTAGCGGGAAGCGCAGATACGCAGTATTTT	-	TRBV2	TRBJ2-3	TRBD2
CSAPNGGIYTF	TGCAGTGCTCCGAACGGGGGTATTTACACCTTC	many	TRBV20-1	TRBJ1-2	-
CASSPYEEAVYGYTF	TGTGCCAGCTCACCCTACGAAGAGGCAGTCTATGGCTACACCTTC	many	TRBV18	TRBJ1-2	-
CSVEGAVTGSAKNIQYF	TGCAGCGTTGAAGGGGCGGTGACAGGGAGTGCCAAAAACATTCAGTACTTC	many	TRBV29-1	TRBJ2-4	TRBD1
CASSPRTGDNEQFF	TGTGCCAGCAGCCCCCGAACGGGAGACAATGAGCAGTTCTTC	many	TRBV7-6	TRBJ2-1	-
CATKTDIGGYTF	TGTGCCACCAAAACTGACATAGGGGGCTACACCTTC	many	TRBV12-3/TRBV12-4	TRBJ1-2	-
CASSQDLGEGADTQYF	TGCGCCAGCAGCCAAGATCTGGGAGAGGGCGCAGATACGCAGTATTTT	-	TRBV4-3	TRBJ2-3	-
CASSAYTNEQFF	TGTGCCAGCAGTGCCTATACCAATGAGCAGTTCTTC	many	TRBV2	TRBJ2-1	-
CASSTASSYNEQFF	TGTGCCAGTAGTACGGCTAGCTCCTACAATGAGCAGTTCTTC	many	TRBV19	TRBJ2-1	-
CASSEEGGYGYTF	TGCGCCAGCAGTGAAGAGGGCGGCTATGGCTACACCTTC	many	TRBV10-2	TRBJ1-2	-
CAWSAAAATNEKLFF	TGTGCCTGGAGCGCGGCGGCAGCAACTAATGAAAAACTGTTTTTT	-	TRBV30	TRBJ1-4	-
CAISESGGDGYTF	TGTGCCATCAGTGAGTCAGGGGGAGATGGCTACACCTTC	many	TRBV10-3	TRBJ1-2	-
CASSSPVPNTEAFF	TGTGCCAGCAGCTCTCCGGTCCCGAACACTGAAGCTTTCTTT	few	TRBV5-6	TRBJ1-1	-
CATSRDRGKNQPQHF	TGTGCCACCAGCAGAGATAGAGGCAAAAATCAGCCCCAGCATTTT	-	TRBV15	TRBJ1-5	-
CASRIGTDNQPQHF	TGTGCCAGCAGAATTGGGACAGACAATCAGCCCCAGCATTTT	many	TRBV2	TRBJ1-5	TRBD1
CASSPGQADTEAFF	TGTGCCAGCTCACCCGGACAGGCTGACACTGAAGCTTTCTTT	many	TRBV18	TRBJ1-1	TRBD1